Shown below are 32 T cell receptor beta chains from a single sample sequenced in a study of blood T cell repertoires in COVID-19. Assay used: immunoSEQ multiplex PCR; TCRdb lists only in-frame clones, some missing. The table has roughly 250,000 clones, 83% seen once. Sequences were obtained from peripheral blood. The receptors here all came from a human donor in a cohort sampled during active COVID-19.

This chain uses TRBV6-6 with TRBJ1-4; the D is unclear. Germline V CDR1 and CDR2: MNHNY, SVGAGI (reference sequence). This CDR3 has 14 amino acids. V gave up 2 bases and J gave up 5 bases, with 9 bases separating them. CDR3 protein: CASSYPQENEKLFF. The CDR3 bases are TGTGCCAGCAGTTACCCACAAGAAAATGAAAAACTGTTTTTT.

This clone was counted between two and nine times. This chain joins TRBV12-3 or TRBV12-4 and TRBJ1-5, with D possibly being TRBD1 (6 bases). This CDR3 contains 13 residues. V lost 6 bases and J 4 bases, leaving 10 bases between the germline ends. The CDR3 DNA reads TGTGCCAGCAGGCGGACAGAGAATCAGCCCCAGCATTTT. It yields the protein CASRRTENQPQHF.

This chain links TRBV30 with TRBJ2-7; 8 nucleotides align to TRBD1. CDR1 and CDR2 from the germline V gene are GTSNPN and SVGIG (reference sequence). After removal of 3 bases from V and 0 bases from J, the junction contained 13 bases not matched to a gene. The CDR3 is 17 residues long. This chain's CDR3 is CAWSVPRDRLSSYEQYF. CDR3 DNA sequence: TGTGCCTGGAGCGTACCAAGGGACAGGCTTTCCTCCTACGAGCAGTACTTC. The full variable domain, rest sourced from reference TRBV30 and TRBJ2-7, is SQTIHQWPATLVQPVGSPLSLECTVEGTSNPNLYWYRQAAGRGLQLLFYSVGIGQISSEVPQNLSASRPQDRQFILSSKKLLLSDSGFYLCAWSVPRDRLSSYEQYFGPGTRLTVT.

The chain links TRBV5-1 to TRBJ2-2, with 8 bases fitting TRBD2. The CDR3 is made up of 14 amino acids. Germline V CDR1 and CDR2: SGHRS, YFSETQ. The ends lost 4 bases at V and 1 base at J; junction bases unmatched: 0. Here the CDR3 reads CASSAGGNTGELFF. DNA of the CDR3: TGCGCCAGCAGCGCGGGAGGGAACACCGGGGAGCTGTTTTTT.

This clone came up once. The rearrangement uses TRBV28 and TRBJ2-3; D is uncertain. The V and J ends lost 2 bases and 1 base respectively, with 10 bases between them. The germline V gene has CDR1 MDHEN and CDR2 SYDVKM. CDR3 length: 15 residues. This chain's CDR3 is CASSLTPSRTDTQYF. The CDR3 coding sequence is TGTGCCAGCAGTTTAACCCCGAGCCGCACAGATACGCAGTATTTT.

This clone was recorded many times. The gene calls are TRBV5-6 and TRBJ1-1; 8 nucleotides match TRBD1. This CDR3 is 16 amino acids long. J lost 7 bases, V lost 1 base, and 12 bases had no gene match. Per the germline V gene, CDR1 is SGHDT and CDR2 is YYEEEE. The CDR3 DNA follows: TGTGCCAGCAGCTTGCGGACAGGGCGGGGAATAATTGAAGCTTTCTTT. As protein: CASSLRTGRGIIEAFF.

V is TRBV18 and J is TRBJ1-2; 7 nucleotides match TRBD1. In germline, CDR1 is KGHSH, CDR2 LQKENI. CDR3 size: 14 residues. V shed 6 bases, J shed 8 bases, and the junction held 12 bases outside the gene matches. CDR3 sequence: CASSQSDRVQGYTF. CDR3 nucleotide sequence: TGTGCCAGCTCCCAATCCGACAGGGTTCAGGGCTACACCTTC.

This clone occurred once. The chain combines TRBV5-1 with TRBJ1-1, with D possibly TRBD1 on 6 matching bases. The CDR3 extends over 15 amino acids. V lost 1 base and J 3 bases, leaving 13 bases between the germline ends. CDR1 SGHRS and CDR2 YFSETQ come from the germline V gene. CDR3 nucleotide sequence: TGCGCCAGCAGCTTGCAGGGGCGTAAGGACACTGAAGCTTTCTTT. This sequence encodes CASSLQGRKDTEAFF. The full variable domain, its missing parts supplied by reference TRBV5-1 and TRBJ1-1, is KAGVTQTPRYLIKTRGQQVTLSCSPISGHRSVSWYQQTPGQGLQFLFEYFSETQRNKGNFPGRFSGRQFSNSRSEMNVSTLELGDSALYLCASSLQGRKDTEAFFGQGTRLTVV.

The rearrangement joins TRBV19 to TRBJ1-1; 12 bases line up with TRBD1. Germline trimming cut 4 bases from V and 1 base from J; bases unmatched to any gene: 7. CDR3 length equals 17 residues. CDR1 LNHDA and CDR2 SQIVND come from the germline V gene (reference sequence). CDR3 nucleotides: TGTGCCAGTAGTAGTCTGGGACAGGGGGCGAGGAACACTGAAGCTTTCTTT. Protein: CASSSLGQGARNTEAFF.

Here the CDR3 reads CASSRRGDEKLFF. The DNA for the CDR3 is TGCGCCAGCAGCCGGCGGGGCGATGAAAAACTGTTTTTT. The chain carries TRBV5-1 and TRBJ1-4, with D possibly TRBD1 on 5 matching bases. Trimming took off 4 bases at V and 6 bases at J, with 10 bases between the two ends. CDR3 length equals 13 residues. Germline V CDR1 and CDR2: SGHRS, YFSETQ.

This clone has more than one count but fewer than ten. The chain joins TRBV6-5 to TRBJ2-1; 14 positions agree with TRBD2. The CDR3 contains 16 residues. J lost 7 bases, V lost 2 bases, and 4 bases had no gene match. The germline V gene has CDR1 MNHEY and CDR2 SVGAGI. The CDR3 here is CASSYTRLAGGNEQFF. CDR3 in DNA: TGTGCCAGCAGTTACACCCGACTAGCGGGGGGGAATGAGCAGTTCTTC.

The V and J genes are TRBV2 and TRBJ1-5, with D perhaps matching TRBD1 (6 bases). The germline V gene encodes CDR1 SNHLY and CDR2 FYNNEI. Trimming took 6 bases from V and 5 from J, leaving 17 bases between them. The CDR3 consists of 15 residues. The CDR3 coding sequence is TGTGCCAGCAGCCCCCGAAGGGACATACATCAGCCCCAGCATTTT. Amino acid sequence: CASSPRRDIHQPQHF.

V and J are TRBV29-1 and TRBJ2-7; 7 bases are shared with TRBD1. Germline V gene data show CDR1 as SQVTM and CDR2 as ANQGSEA. The V gene end was trimmed by 6 bases and the J gene end by 6 bases; junction bases not matched to a gene: 8. The CDR3 is 12 residues long. The CDR3 here is CSVETDRTEQYF. CDR3 nucleotide sequence: TGCAGCGTAGAAACGGACAGGACCGAGCAGTACTTC.

This clone was seen repeatedly, ten times or more. V is TRBV9 and J is TRBJ1-2, with no clear D. Trimming removed 0 bases at V and 6 bases at J, with 9 bases between. Germline V gene data show CDR1 as SGDLS and CDR2 as YYNGEE. CDR3 length: 13 amino acids. The CDR3 DNA reads TGTGCCAGCAGCGTAGGAGAGGCCCATGGCTACACCTTC. Amino acid sequence: CASSVGEAHGYTF.

This clone has a single count. The chain carries TRBV20-1 and TRBJ2-7, with a weak D call TRBD1 (6 bases). Germline CDR1 and CDR2: DFQATT and SNEGSKA (reference sequence). The CDR3 runs 11 residues. V was shortened by 6 bases and J by 5 bases, with 11 bases between the two germline ends. The CDR3 loop reads CSAQGPDEQYF. CDR3 nucleotides: TGCAGTGCCCAGGGGCCGGACGAGCAGTACTTC.

This clone was counted once. The chain combines TRBV29-1 with TRBJ2-1; possible D gene TRBD1, 6 bases. CDR1 is SQVTM, CDR2 ANQGSEA, per germline. The ends were cut back, 5 bases at V and 7 bases at J, with 33 bases in the middle. The CDR3 runs to 19 residues. CDR3 sequence: CSVLVVWGRTEGTRNEQFF. The CDR3 bases are TGCAGCGTTCTAGTCGTCTGGGGCCGCACCGAGGGGACACGGAATGAGCAGTTCTTC.

The chain carries TRBV27 and TRBJ2-2; 8 nucleotides agree with TRBD1. The CDR3 extends over 17 amino acids. The V gene's germline CDR1 is MNHEY and CDR2 SMNVEV (reference sequence). The junction had 11 bases not matched to a gene; V was cut back by 8 bases and J by 0 bases. CDR3 sequence (DNA): TGTGCCAGCGAACCGCCGGGACAGGCGACGAACACCGGGGAGCTGTTTTTT. Translating it yields CASEPPGQATNTGELFF.

The rearrangement links TRBV9 to TRBJ2-2; possible D gene TRBD2, 5 bases. CDR1 is SGDLS, CDR2 YYNGEE, per germline. CDR3 length: 15 amino acids. V was cut by 0 bases and J by 6 bases, with 12 bases left in between. CDR3: CASSVVSRGPGELFF. Here the CDR3 DNA reads TGTGCCAGCAGCGTAGTGTCTCGGGGTCCCGGGGAGCTGTTTTTT.

The chain joins TRBV5-4 to TRBJ2-6, with TRBD2 identical over 12 bases. This CDR3 is 20 amino acids long. V gave up 2 bases and J gave up 1 base; unmatched junction bases: 10. Germline V CDR1 and CDR2: SGHNT, YYREEE (reference sequence). Written as DNA, the CDR3 is TGTGCCAGCAGCTTATGGGCTCTAGCGGGAGGGAAGTCTGGGGCCAACGTCCTGACTTTC. This gives the protein CASSLWALAGGKSGANVLTF.

The rearrangement uses TRBV3-1 (or the pseudogene TRBV3-2) and TRBJ2-7, with 7 positions matching TRBD2. Germline CDR1 LGHDT, CDR2 YNNKEL (reference sequence). The CDR3 sequence is 15 residues long. V gave up 6 bases and J gave up 3 bases; unmatched junction bases: 11. The CDR3 DNA is TGTGCCAGCAGTAGGTGGGTGGGGGGGTACTACGAGCAGTACTTC. It encodes CASSRWVGGYYEQYF.

V usage is TRBV18 and J usage is TRBJ1-1; D possibly corresponds to TRBD1 (6 bases). Trimming pared 0 bases from V and 5 bases from J, leaving 13 bases between. Germline V CDR1 and CDR2: KGHSH, LQKENI. The CDR3 has 15 amino acids. The CDR3 DNA reads as TGTGCCAGCTCACCACCGGGGGGGCGGGGGACTGAAGCTTTCTTT. It specifies CASSPPGGRGTEAFF.

This chain uses TRBV15 with TRBJ2-2; 8 bases are a match to TRBD1. This CDR3 is built from 16 residues. J lost 7 bases, V lost 0 bases, and 7 bases had no gene match. Germline CDR1 is LNHNV and CDR2 is YYDKDF (reference sequence). As DNA, the CDR3 is TGTGCCACCAGCAGAGATGGCAGGGGGCTCGGCGGGGAGCTGTTTTTT. Protein sequence: CATSRDGRGLGGELFF.

The rearrangement joins TRBV28 to TRBJ1-1; the match to TRBD1 covers 10 bases. V gave up 3 bases and J gave up 6 bases; unmatched junction bases: 4. Looked up from germline, CDR1 is MDHEN and CDR2 is SYDVKM. CDR3 length equals 14 residues. Here the CDR3 DNA reads TGTGCCAGCAGTTTCTGGGACAGGGGTTCTGAAGCTTTCTTT. Its translation: CASSFWDRGSEAFF.

The gene calls are TRBV2 and TRBJ2-2; 8 nucleotides align to TRBD2. V dropped 7 bases and J dropped 2; count of bases not matched to a gene: 3. Germline V gene sequence: CDR1 SNHLY, CDR2 FYNNEI. CDR3 length: 14 amino acids. The DNA of the CDR3 is TGTGCCAGCAAACTAGCGGCCAACACCGGGGAGCTGTTTTTT. Encoded protein: CASKLAANTGELFF.

This rearrangement joins TRBV7-9 to TRBJ1-1; D is possibly TRBD1 (5 bases). Looked up from germline, CDR1 is SEHNR and CDR2 is FQNEAQ (reference sequence). The CDR3 runs 14 residues. V was cut by 1 base and J by 1 base, with 7 bases left in between. The DNA of the CDR3 is TGTGCCAGCAGCTTAGGGGGGGAGAACACTGAAGCTTTCTTT. This sequence encodes CASSLGGENTEAFF.

CDR3 coding DNA: TGTGCCAGCAGTTCTGGACAGACCTACGAGCAGTACTTC. As protein: CASSSGQTYEQYF. The chain recombines TRBV6-6 with TRBJ2-7; possible D gene TRBD1, 6 bases. The V end lost 4 bases, the J end lost 2 bases, and 9 bases lay between the germline ends. Germline loops: CDR1 MNHNY, CDR2 SVGAGI (reference sequence). This CDR3 has 13 residues.

This chain connects TRBV5-1 to TRBJ2-5; 9 bases line up with TRBD1. Trimming took 2 bases from V and 4 from J; bases not matched to a gene: 15. The CDR3 totals 18 residues. Germline loops: CDR1 SGHRS, CDR2 YFSETQ. The CDR3 nucleotides are TGCGCCAGCAGCTTTTACCCGGGACAGGGAATAGGTGGAGAGACCCAGTACTTC. This sequence encodes CASSFYPGQGIGGETQYF.

The V call is TRBV5-1, the J call TRBJ2-3, with TRBD2 matching over 10 bases. This CDR3 comprises 17 residues. V dropped 1 base and J dropped 6; count of bases not matched to a gene: 11. Germline values: CDR1 SGHRS, CDR2 YFSETQ. In nucleotides, the CDR3 is TGCGCCAGCAGCTTGACGGGACTAGCGCTCCTCGGGGATACGCAGTATTTT. It encodes CASSLTGLALLGDTQYF.

The chain recombines TRBV7-8 with TRBJ2-3; 8 bases line up with TRBD2. J lost 0 bases, V lost 3 bases, and 20 bases had no gene match. Per germline, CDR1 SGHVS and CDR2 FQNEAQ. The CDR3 runs to 21 residues. The CDR3 region has the DNA TGTGCCAGCAGCTTCCGTGAAGGGCCAGGGACTAGAGACCTTAGCACAGATACGCAGTATTTT. Translating it yields CASSFREGPGTRDLSTDTQYF.

This chain's CDR3 is CASSLLRTDTTGELFF. CDR3 nucleotides: TGCGCCAGCAGCCTCCTACGGACTGATACTACCGGGGAGCTGTTTTTT. J is TRBJ2-2 and V is TRBV4-1; D is perhaps TRBD2 (5 bases). Germline CDR1 reads MGHRA; CDR2 reads YSYEKL. This CDR3 has 16 residues. Trimming took off 4 bases at V and 5 bases at J, with 17 bases between the two ends.

The chain carries TRBV14 and TRBJ1-1; D gene unclear. The length of the CDR3 is 12 residues. Germline V gene sequence: CDR1 SGHDN, CDR2 FVKESK. With 6 bases removed from V and 7 bases from J, the gap between germline ends came to 12 bases. In DNA, the CDR3 is TGTGCCAGCAGGACGGGGAGAGGTGAAGCTTTCTTT. Translating it yields CASRTGRGEAFF.

This chain joins TRBV2 and TRBJ1-1, with unresolved D. Germline CDR1 reads SNHLY; CDR2 reads FYNNEI. CDR3 length equals 14 residues. V was clipped by 4 bases and J by 3 bases, with 12 bases between them. The CDR3 DNA sequence: TGTGCCAGCAGTGGGAGGGTCGCGGACACTGAAGCTTTCTTT. It yields the protein CASSGRVADTEAFF. Drawing the rest from reference TRBV2 and TRBJ1-1, the complete variable domain is EPEVTQTPSHQVTQMGQEVILRCVPISNHLYFYWYRQILGQKVEFLVSFYNNEISEKSEIFDDQFSVERPDGSNFTLKIRSTKLEDSAMYFCASSGRVADTEAFFGQGTRLTVV.